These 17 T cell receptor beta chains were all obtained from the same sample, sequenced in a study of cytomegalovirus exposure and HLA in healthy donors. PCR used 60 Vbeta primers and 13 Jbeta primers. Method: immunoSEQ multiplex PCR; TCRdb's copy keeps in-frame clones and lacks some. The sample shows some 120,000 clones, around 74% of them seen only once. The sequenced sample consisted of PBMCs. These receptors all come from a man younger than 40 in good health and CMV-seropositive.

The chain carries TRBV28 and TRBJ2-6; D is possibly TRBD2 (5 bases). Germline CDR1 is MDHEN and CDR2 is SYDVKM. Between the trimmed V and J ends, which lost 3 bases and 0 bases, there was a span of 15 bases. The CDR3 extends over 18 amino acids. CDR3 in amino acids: CASSFPRTSSSGANVLTF. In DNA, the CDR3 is TGTGCCAGCAGTTTCCCCCGGACTTCCAGCTCTGGGGCCAACGTCCTGACTTTC.

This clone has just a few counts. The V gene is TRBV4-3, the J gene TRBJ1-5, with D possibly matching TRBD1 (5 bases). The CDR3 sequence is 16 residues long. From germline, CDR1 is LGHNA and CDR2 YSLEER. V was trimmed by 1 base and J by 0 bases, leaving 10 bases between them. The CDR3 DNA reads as TGCGCCAGCAGCCAAGTAAGGGGTGCTAGCAATCAGCCCCAGCATTTT. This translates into CASSQVRGASNQPQHF.

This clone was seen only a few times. CDR3: CASSQDRGYEQYF. The CDR3 DNA reads as TGCGCCAGCAGCCAAGATAGGGGGTACGAGCAGTACTTC. The chain carries TRBV4-3 and TRBJ2-7; D is perhaps TRBD1 (6 bases). The ends were cut back, 0 bases at V and 4 bases at J, with 7 bases in the middle. Per germline, CDR1 LGHNA and CDR2 YSLEER. CDR3 length: 13 amino acids.

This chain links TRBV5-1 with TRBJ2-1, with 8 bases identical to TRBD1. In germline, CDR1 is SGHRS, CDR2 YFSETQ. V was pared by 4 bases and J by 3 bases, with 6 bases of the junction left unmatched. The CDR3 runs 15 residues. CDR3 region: CASSLEQGVYNEQFF. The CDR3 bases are TGCGCCAGCAGCCTGGAACAGGGGGTCTACAATGAGCAGTTCTTC.

CDR3 protein: CASSGTKSDGYTF. The CDR3 nucleotides read TGTGCCAGCAGTGGGACAAAGAGCGATGGCTACACCTTC. J is TRBJ1-2 and V is TRBV25-1; the D gene is possibly TRBD1 (5 bases). This CDR3 is 13 amino acids long. Germline V lookup: CDR1 MGHDK, CDR2 SYGVNS. V dropped 4 bases and J dropped 6 bases, with 12 bases sitting between them.

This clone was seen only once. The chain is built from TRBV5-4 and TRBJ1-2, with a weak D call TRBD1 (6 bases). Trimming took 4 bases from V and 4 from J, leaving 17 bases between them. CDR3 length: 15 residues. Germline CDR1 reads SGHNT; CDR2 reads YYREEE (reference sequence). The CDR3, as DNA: TGTGCCAGCAGCCAGGACAGCCCTCGAATCTATGGCTACACCTTC. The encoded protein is CASSQDSPRIYGYTF.

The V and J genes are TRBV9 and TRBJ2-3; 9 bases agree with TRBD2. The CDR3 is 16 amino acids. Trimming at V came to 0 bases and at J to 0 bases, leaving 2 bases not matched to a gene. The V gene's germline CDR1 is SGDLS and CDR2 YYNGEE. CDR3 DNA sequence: TGTGCCAGCAGCGTAGAGGCGGGGGGGAGCACAGATACGCAGTATTTT. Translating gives CASSVEAGGSTDTQYF.

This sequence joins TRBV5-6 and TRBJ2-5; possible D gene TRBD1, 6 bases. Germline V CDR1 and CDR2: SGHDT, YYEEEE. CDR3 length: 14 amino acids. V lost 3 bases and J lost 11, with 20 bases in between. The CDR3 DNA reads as TGTGCCAGCAGCTGGGGGCGGTTCTTGGGGGAGCAGTACTTC. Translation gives CASSWGRFLGEQYF.

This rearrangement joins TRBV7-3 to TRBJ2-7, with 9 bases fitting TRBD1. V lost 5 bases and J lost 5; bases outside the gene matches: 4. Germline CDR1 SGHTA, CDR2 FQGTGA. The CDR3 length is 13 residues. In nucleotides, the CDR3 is TGTGCCAGCAGCCCACGGACAGGGGACGAGCAGTACTTC. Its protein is CASSPRTGDEQYF.

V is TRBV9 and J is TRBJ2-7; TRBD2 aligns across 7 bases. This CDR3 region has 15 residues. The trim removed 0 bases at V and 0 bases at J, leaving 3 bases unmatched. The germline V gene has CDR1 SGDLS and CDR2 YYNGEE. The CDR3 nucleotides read TGTGCCAGCAGCGTAGAGGGCGGGGGCTCCTACGAGCAGTACTTC. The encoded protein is CASSVEGGGSYEQYF.

The CDR3 DNA follows: TGTGCCAGCAGCCCCCCCCGGACAGGGGGCACAGATACGCAGTATTTT. Its translation is CASSPPRTGGTDTQYF. The chain recombines TRBV7-2 with TRBJ2-3; 9 bases align to TRBD1. Germline CDR1 and CDR2: SGHTA and FQGNSA. V gave up 5 bases and J gave up 1 base; unmatched junction bases: 7. This CDR3 is built from 16 residues.

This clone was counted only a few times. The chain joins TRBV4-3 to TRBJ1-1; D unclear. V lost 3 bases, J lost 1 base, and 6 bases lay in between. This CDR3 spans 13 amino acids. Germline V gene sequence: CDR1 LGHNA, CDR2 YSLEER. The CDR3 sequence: CASSHDRNTEAFF. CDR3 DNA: TGCGCCAGCAGCCATGATAGGAACACTGAAGCTTTCTTT.

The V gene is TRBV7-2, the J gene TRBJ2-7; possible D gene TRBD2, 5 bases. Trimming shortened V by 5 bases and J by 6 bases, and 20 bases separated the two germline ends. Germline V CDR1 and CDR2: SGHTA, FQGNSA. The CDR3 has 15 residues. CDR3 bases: TGTGCCAGCAGCCCCCTTAGCGCCGGGGTAAGCGAGCAGTACTTC. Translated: CASSPLSAGVSEQYF.

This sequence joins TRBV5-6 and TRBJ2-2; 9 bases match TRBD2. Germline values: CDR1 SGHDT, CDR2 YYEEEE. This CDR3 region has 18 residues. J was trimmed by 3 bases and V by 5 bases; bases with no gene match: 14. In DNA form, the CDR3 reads TGTGCCAGCAGGCCATTCCTAGCGGGGCTAACCTACACCGGGGAGCTGTTTTTT. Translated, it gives CASRPFLAGLTYTGELFF.

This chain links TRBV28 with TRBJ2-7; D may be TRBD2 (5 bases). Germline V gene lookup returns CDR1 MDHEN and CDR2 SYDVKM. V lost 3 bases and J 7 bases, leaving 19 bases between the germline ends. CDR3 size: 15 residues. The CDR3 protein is CASSLLSLHRGEQYF. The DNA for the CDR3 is TGTGCCAGCAGTTTGCTCTCCCTTCACCGGGGAGAGCAGTACTTC. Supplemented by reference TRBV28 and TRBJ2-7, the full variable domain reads DVKVTQSSRYLVKRTGEKVFLECVQDMDHENMFWYRQDPGLGLRLIYFSYDVKMKEKGDIPEGYSVSREKKERFSLILESASTNQTSMYLCASSLLSLHRGEQYFGPGTRLTVT.

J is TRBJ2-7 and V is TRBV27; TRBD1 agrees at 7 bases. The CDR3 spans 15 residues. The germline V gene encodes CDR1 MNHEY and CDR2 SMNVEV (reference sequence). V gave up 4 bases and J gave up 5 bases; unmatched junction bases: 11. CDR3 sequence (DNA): TGTGCCAGCAGTTCGCGACAGGGTGAACTTCACGAGCAGTACTTC. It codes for CASSSRQGELHEQYF.

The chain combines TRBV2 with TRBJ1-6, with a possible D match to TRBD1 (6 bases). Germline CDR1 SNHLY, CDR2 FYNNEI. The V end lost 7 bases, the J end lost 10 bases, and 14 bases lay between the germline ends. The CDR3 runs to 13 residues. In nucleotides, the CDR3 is TGTGCCAGCAATATCTACAGGGACTCACCCCTCCACTTT. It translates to CASNIYRDSPLHF. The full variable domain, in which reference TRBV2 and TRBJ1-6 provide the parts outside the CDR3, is EPEVTQTPSHQVTQMGQEVILRCVPISNHLYFYWYRQILGQKVEFLVSFYNNEISEKSEIFDDQFSVERPDGSNFTLKIRSTKLEDSAMYFCASNIYRDSPLHFGNGTRLTVT.